This is a list of T cell receptor beta chains from one sample in a study of cytomegalovirus exposure and HLA in healthy donors. Assay used: immunoSEQ multiplex PCR; TCRdb lists only in-frame clones, some missing. The data show about 110,000 clones, about four fifths seen once. Source material: PBMCs. Source of these receptors: a woman in her sixties or seventies in good health and CMV-seropositive. Each CDR3 is given with its conserved first and last residue. Fields, in order: clone size, V gene, J gene, D gene, CDR3 DNA, CDR3 protein. The D gene is left open where the match is weak. Clone size appears in some rows only: once, few, many, or a class for an expanded clone.

clone_size: NA; v_call: TRBV4-1; j_call: TRBJ1-3; d_call: NA; cdr3_nt: TGCGCCAGCAGACAAATCGCAGGGGTTGGAAACACCATATATTTT; cdr3_aa: CASRQIAGVGNTIYF
clone_size: NA; v_call: TRBV9; j_call: TRBJ2-2; d_call: TRBD2; cdr3_nt: TGTGCCAGCAGCGCAAGAGCGGGGCCCCAAACCGGGGAGCTGTTTTTT; cdr3_aa: CASSARAGPQTGELFF
clone_size: once; v_call: TRBV28; j_call: TRBJ2-2; d_call: NA; cdr3_nt: TGTGCCAGCAGTTTACAGAGTGGCGGATTGGGGGAGCTGTTTTTT; cdr3_aa: CASSLQSGGLGELFF
clone_size: NA; v_call: TRBV11-1; j_call: TRBJ1-2; d_call: TRBD1; cdr3_nt: TGTGCCAGCAGCCCGGACAGGTGGGACTATGGCTACACCTTC; cdr3_aa: CASSPDRWDYGYTF
clone_size: NA; v_call: TRBV7-9; j_call: TRBJ2-6; d_call: TRBD2; cdr3_nt: TGTTCCAGCAGTTCCGGGAGGCGGGGCCTTTCTGGGGCCAACGTCCTGACTTTC; cdr3_aa: CSSSSGRRGLSGANVLTF
clone_size: NA; v_call: TRBV5-1; j_call: TRBJ1-1; d_call: NA; cdr3_nt: TGCGCCAGCAGCTTGGCCGGCGGGTCCGGTGAAGCTTTCTTT; cdr3_aa: CASSLAGGSGEAFF
clone_size: NA; v_call: TRBV5-1; j_call: TRBJ2-7; d_call: TRBD1; cdr3_nt: TGCGCCAGCAGCGCGGGACAGGGTTTCCACGAGCAGTACTTC; cdr3_aa: CASSAGQGFHEQYF
clone_size: NA; v_call: TRBV30; j_call: TRBJ2-1; d_call: NA; cdr3_nt: TGTGCCTGGAGGCCCGGGACCTACAATGAGCAGTTCTTC; cdr3_aa: CAWRPGTYNEQFF
clone_size: NA; v_call: TRBV19; j_call: TRBJ1-5; d_call: NA; cdr3_nt: TGTGCCAGTAGTATAGGGGGCAGGTCCCATCAGCCCCAGCATTTT; cdr3_aa: CASSIGGRSHQPQHF
clone_size: NA; v_call: TRBV12-5; j_call: TRBJ1-1; d_call: NA; cdr3_nt: TGTGCTAGTGGTTTGGTACTAGGCAGGAGGAACACTGAAGCTTTCTTT; cdr3_aa: CASGLVLGRRNTEAFF
clone_size: NA; v_call: TRBV5-6; j_call: TRBJ1-6; d_call: NA; cdr3_nt: TGTGCCAGCAGCTGGGGGGACGGGAGCTCCTATAATTCACCCCTCCACTTT; cdr3_aa: CASSWGDGSSYNSPLHF
clone_size: NA; v_call: TRBV9; j_call: TRBJ2-1; d_call: NA; cdr3_nt: TGTGCCAGCAGCGTAGCTCTTCGGGAGCGATCCTACAATGAGCAGTTCTTC; cdr3_aa: CASSVALRERSYNEQFF
clone_size: NA; v_call: TRBV27; j_call: TRBJ1-1; d_call: TRBD1; cdr3_nt: TGTGCCAGCAAGATAGGACAGGGGAGGAACACTGAAGCTTTCTTT; cdr3_aa: CASKIGQGRNTEAFF
clone_size: few; v_call: TRBV7-9; j_call: TRBJ2-7; d_call: TRBD1; cdr3_nt: TGTGCCAGCAGCTTAGGCAGGGGGTCAGACGAGCAGTACTTC; cdr3_aa: CASSLGRGSDEQYF
clone_size: NA; v_call: TRBV6-5; j_call: TRBJ2-1; d_call: NA; cdr3_nt: TGTGCCAGCTCTCCCCCTTTCTCCCACAATGAGCAGTTCTTC; cdr3_aa: CASSPPFSHNEQFF
clone_size: NA; v_call: TRBV18; j_call: TRBJ2-1; d_call: NA; cdr3_nt: TGTGCCAGCTCACCTCTCATTCACGGGGTCGGCAATGAGCAGTTCTTC; cdr3_aa: CASSPLIHGVGNEQFF
clone_size: NA; v_call: TRBV7-9; j_call: TRBJ1-2; d_call: NA; cdr3_nt: TGTTCCAGCAGCTTAGGGGCAGGGCTCGAAACTATGAGCTACACCTTC; cdr3_aa: CSSSLGAGLETMSYTF
clone_size: NA; v_call: TRBV28; j_call: TRBJ1-2; d_call: NA; cdr3_nt: TGTGCCAGCAGTTTAGGCGGGAGAGGCGGGTCTAACTATGGCTACACCTTC; cdr3_aa: CASSLGGRGGSNYGYTF
clone_size: NA; v_call: TRBV2; j_call: TRBJ2-4; d_call: NA; cdr3_nt: TGTGCCAGCGCGCCTAGTTGGTCGGGAAACATTCAGTACTTC; cdr3_aa: CASAPSWSGNIQYF
clone_size: NA; v_call: TRBV19; j_call: TRBJ1-2; d_call: NA; cdr3_nt: TGTGCCAGTAGTGCGGGACCGGGAGGAGTGTGGGGCTACACCTTC; cdr3_aa: CASSAGPGGVWGYTF
clone_size: NA; v_call: TRBV7-6; j_call: TRBJ2-1; d_call: TRBD2; cdr3_nt: TGTGCCAGCAGCGCCGGGAGGCGAATTAATGAGCAGTTCTTC; cdr3_aa: CASSAGRRINEQFF
clone_size: NA; v_call: TRBV5-1; j_call: TRBJ2-5; d_call: NA; cdr3_nt: TGCGCCAGCAGCTCGCGGACAACCTGGGAAGAGACCCAGTACTTC; cdr3_aa: CASSSRTTWEETQYF
clone_size: NA; v_call: TRBV5-1; j_call: TRBJ2-7; d_call: NA; cdr3_nt: TGCGCCAGCAGCTTGGCCACAGGTGGTGGCTTAGTCTACGAGCAGTACTTC; cdr3_aa: CASSLATGGGLVYEQYF
clone_size: NA; v_call: TRBV27; j_call: TRBJ1-2; d_call: TRBD1; cdr3_nt: TGTGCCAGCAGGGAAACAGGGGTTCGTCGCGGCTACACCTTC; cdr3_aa: CASRETGVRRGYTF
clone_size: few; v_call: TRBV12-5; j_call: TRBJ2-5; d_call: TRBD2; cdr3_nt: TGTGCTAGTGGTTTGAATGGGTACCTTGGCGGGAGGTTTAGAGAGACCCAGTACTTC; cdr3_aa: CASGLNGYLGGRFRETQYF
clone_size: NA; v_call: TRBV2; j_call: TRBJ1-5; d_call: NA; cdr3_nt: TGTGCCAGCAGTGAGGGGCGGGGCAGTCAGCCCCAGCATTTT; cdr3_aa: CASSEGRGSQPQHF
clone_size: NA; v_call: TRBV6-5; j_call: TRBJ2-5; d_call: NA; cdr3_nt: TGTGCCAGCAGTTACGACTCAGGGGAGACCCAGTACTTC; cdr3_aa: CASSYDSGETQYF
clone_size: NA; v_call: TRBV9; j_call: TRBJ2-1; d_call: TRBD2; cdr3_nt: TGTGCCAGCACCGTAAGCGGGAGATCCTACAATGAGCAGTTCTTC; cdr3_aa: CASTVSGRSYNEQFF
clone_size: few; v_call: TRBV5-1; j_call: TRBJ2-1; d_call: TRBD2; cdr3_nt: TGCGCCAGCAGCTTGAGAGCGGGAGCCTACAATGAGCAGTTCTTC; cdr3_aa: CASSLRAGAYNEQFF